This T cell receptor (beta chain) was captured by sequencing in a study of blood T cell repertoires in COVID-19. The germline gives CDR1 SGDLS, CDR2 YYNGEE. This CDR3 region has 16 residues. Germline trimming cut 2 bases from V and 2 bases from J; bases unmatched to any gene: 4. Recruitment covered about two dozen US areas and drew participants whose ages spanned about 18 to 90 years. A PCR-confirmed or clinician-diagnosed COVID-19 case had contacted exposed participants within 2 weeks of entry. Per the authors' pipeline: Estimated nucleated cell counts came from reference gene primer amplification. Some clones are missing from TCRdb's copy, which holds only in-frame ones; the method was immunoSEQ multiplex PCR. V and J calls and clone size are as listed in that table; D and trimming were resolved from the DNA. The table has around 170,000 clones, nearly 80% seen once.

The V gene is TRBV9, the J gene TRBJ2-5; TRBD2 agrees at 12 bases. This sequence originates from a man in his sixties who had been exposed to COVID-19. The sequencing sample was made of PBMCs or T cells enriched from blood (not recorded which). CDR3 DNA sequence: TGTGCCAGCAGCGTCCTAGCGGGAGGGCCTCAAGAGACCCAGTACTTC. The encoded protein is CASSVLAGGPQETQYF. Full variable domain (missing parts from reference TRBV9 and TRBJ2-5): DSGVTQTPKHLITATGQRVTLRCSPRSGDLSVYWYQQSLDQGLQFLIQYYNGEERAKGNILERFSAQQFPDLHSELNLSSLELGDSALYFCASSVLAGGPQETQYFGPGTRLLVL.